The 6 T cell receptor beta chains below all came from one sample that was sequenced in a study of cytomegalovirus exposure and HLA in healthy donors listed by TCRdb under 2017. The library was generated by the immunoSEQ multiplex PCR assay. For the multiplex PCR, a mixture combining 60 forward primers for TCR Vbeta segments and 13 reverse primers for TCR Jbeta segments was used. The table comes from immuneACCESS by way of TCRdb, which keeps in-frame sequences with V and J called. Part of the clones is missing from these tables; in studies checked, under half for an unresolved V gene and the rest for unknown reasons. The sample includes under 90,000 clones, with 70% to 85% observed a single time. The ten largest clones represent over 7.5% of the sample. The sequencing input was PBMCs. These receptors were obtained from a man aged 35 to 55 in good health and CMV-seropositive.

This chain joins TRBV11-3 and TRBJ2-5; weak D call: TRBD1 (5 bases). Germline V CDR1 and CDR2: SGHNT, YENEEA. V lost 0 bases, J lost 0 bases, and 8 bases lay in between. The CDR3 consists of 15 residues. The chain's CDR3 is CASSLDSGNQETQYF. CDR3 sequence (DNA): TGTGCCAGCAGCTTAGATTCAGGGAACCAAGAGACCCAGTACTTC.

The J gene is TRBJ2-5, the V gene TRBV6-5; weak D call: TRBD2 (5 bases). Trimming stripped 8 bases from V and 1 base from J, with 14 bases between. The CDR3 totals 14 residues. The germline CDR1 and CDR2 sequences are MNHEY and SVGAGI. The CDR3 DNA is TGTGCCAGCGCCCACCACACTAGCCAAGAGACCCAGTACTTC. As protein: CASAHHTSQETQYF.

This clone was seen only a few times. The chain couples TRBV29-1 to TRBJ2-2; TRBD1 matches 8 bases. From germline, CDR1 is SQVTM and CDR2 ANQGSEA. The CDR3 runs to 12 residues. Trimming took 7 bases from V and 7 from J; bases not matched to a gene: 5. The CDR3 DNA sequence: TGCAGCGCCGAGACAGGGGACGGGGAGCTGTTTTTT. Encoded protein: CSAETGDGELFF.

The genes are TRBV6-1 and TRBJ2-7; TRBD1 matches at 9 bases. V shed 4 bases and J 7 bases; nucleotides not matched to a gene: 11. The CDR3 is 15 residues long. Germline V gives CDR1 MNHNS, CDR2 SASEGT. The CDR3 coding sequence is TGTGCCAGCAGTGCTACGACAGGGGGTCAGGATGAGCAGTACTTC. Its translation is CASSATTGGQDEQYF.

This clone has just a few counts. The V and J genes are TRBV10-2 and TRBJ2-4; D is unclear. CDR3 length: 22 residues. The germline CDR1 and CDR2 sequences are WSHSY and SAAADI. Trimming stripped 3 bases from V and 0 bases from J, with 30 bases between. The CDR3 DNA sequence: TGCGCCAGCAGTGACTCCTTCTCTTCAACCTATAATGTTAAACTAGCCAAAAACATTCAGTACTTC. It specifies CASSDSFSSTYNVKLAKNIQYF.

The J gene is TRBJ1-2, the V gene TRBV9; 11 bases align to TRBD1. V dropped 4 bases and J dropped 1; count of bases not matched to a gene: 15. The CDR3 is 19 residues long. CDR1 is SGDLS and CDR2 is YYNGEE in the germline V gene. CDR3 coding DNA: TGTGCCAGCAGCACCGGGACAGGGGGGCGGTTCTTCCTTAACTATGGCTACACCTTC. This gives the protein CASSTGTGGRFFLNYGYTF.